The rows below give T cell receptor beta chains drawn from one sample of a study of regulatory T cells in long-lasting Graves disease. One entry per CDR3 protein results from TCRdb running MiXCR on the multiplex PCR reads. The repertoire holds 550,000 to 650,000 distinct CDR3 sequences, with 16% as singletons. Another study also made use of these data, one on T cells in Graves' hyperthyroidism and ophthalmopathy.

The material sequenced was peripheral blood mononuclear cells (PBMCs), taken at new diagnosis, from a patient treated with antithyroid drugs. All receptors come from a man younger than 35 with Graves disease. Both conserved end residues are part of each CDR3. Fields, in order: D gene, V gene, J gene, clone size, CDR3 protein, CDR3 DNA. D genes are given only for firm matches. Only some rows state a clone size, as once, few, many or a class for expanded clones.

-	TRBV3-1	TRBJ1-3	few	CASSQRFSGNTIYF	TGTGCCAGCAGCCAAAGATTCTCTGGAAACACCATATATTTT
-	TRBV19	TRBJ1-1	few	CASSYANTEAFF	TGTGCCAGTAGTTATGCGAACACTGAAGCTTTCTTT
-	TRBV27	TRBJ2-1	few	CASSSNYGQFF	TGTGCCAGCAGTTCCAACTACGGGCAGTTCTTC
-	TRBV6-2/TRBV6-3	TRBJ2-1	few	CASSGGGLGREFF	TGTGCCAGCAGTGGGGGGGGCCTAGGAAGGGAGTTCTTC
TRBD1	TRBV10-3	TRBJ1-5	few	CAIARTGDYQPQHF	TGTGCCATCGCTCGGACAGGGGACTATCAGCCCCAGCATTTT
-	TRBV6-2/TRBV6-3	TRBJ2-7	-	CASSYSRLASIYEQYF	TGTGCCAGCAGTTACTCGCGGCTAGCGAGTATCTACGAGCAGTACTTC
-	TRBV25-1	TRBJ2-1	many	CASSARESIFAYNEQFF	TGTGCCAGCAGTGCTCGGGAGTCTATTTTTGCCTACAATGAGCAGTTCTTC
TRBD2	TRBV12-3/TRBV12-4	TRBJ2-2	many	CASRPLAGVNTGELFF	TGTGCCAGCAGACCGCTAGCGGGAGTGAACACCGGGGAGCTGTTTTTT
TRBD1	TRBV9	TRBJ2-5	many	CASSPRQGAIGETQYF	TGTGCCAGCAGCCCGCGACAGGGGGCGATTGGGGAGACCCAGTACTTC
-	TRBV6-2/TRBV6-3	TRBJ2-1	few	CASSSSPRESNEQFF	TGTGCCAGCAGTTCCTCGCCTCGCGAAAGCAATGAGCAGTTCTTC
-	TRBV12-3/TRBV12-4	TRBJ2-3	many	CASSPGDTQYF	TGTGCCAGCAGTCCCGGGGATACGCAGTATTTT
TRBD1	TRBV7-9	TRBJ2-5	many	CASSLRDRSQETQYF	TGTGCCAGCAGCCTTCGGGACAGGTCCCAAGAGACCCAGTACTTC
-	TRBV11-2	TRBJ2-7	-	CASSLAASRGGFNYEQYF	TGTGCCAGCAGCTTAGCAGCCTCTAGGGGGGGCTTTAACTACGAGCAGTACTTC
-	TRBV12-3/TRBV12-4	TRBJ2-5	many	CASIPGSGETQYF	TGTGCCAGCATCCCGGGATCAGGGGAGACCCAGTACTTC
-	TRBV2	TRBJ1-1	few	CAIRGDEAFF	TGTGCCATCCGGGGGGATGAAGCTTTCTTT
TRBD2	TRBV9	TRBJ2-7	-	CASSTGLAGGQHEQYF	TGTGCCAGCAGCACGGGACTAGCGGGAGGACAACACGAGCAGTACTTC
-	TRBV7-2	TRBJ2-3	few	CASSLGAVDTQYF	TGTGCCAGCAGCTTAGGGGCGGTTGATACGCAGTATTTT
-	TRBV28	TRBJ2-4	-	CASSFENIQYF	TGTGCCAGCAGTTTCGAAAACATTCAGTACTTC
TRBD2	TRBV5-1	TRBJ2-7	many	CASSWTAGGIDEQYF	TGCGCCAGCAGCTGGACAGCGGGGGGTATCGACGAGCAGTACTTC
TRBD2	TRBV18	TRBJ2-5	many	CASSPGLGGETQYF	TGTGCCAGCTCACCCGGACTAGGCGGAGAGACCCAGTACTTC
TRBD2	TRBV20-1	TRBJ2-1	few	CSASLAGDWGNEQFF	TGCAGTGCTAGCTTAGCGGGAGACTGGGGCAATGAGCAGTTCTTC
-	TRBV7-9	TRBJ2-3	many	CASSFTITDTQYF	TGTGCCAGCAGCTTTACTATTACAGATACGCAGTATTTT
-	TRBV19	TRBJ1-4	-	CASSLGSGIEKLFF	TGTGCCAGTAGTCTGGGGTCCGGCATTGAAAAACTGTTTTTT
TRBD1	TRBV10-2	TRBJ2-1	-	CASSEPRQGTYNEQFF	TGCGCCAGCAGTGAGCCTAGACAGGGAACCTACAATGAGCAGTTCTTC
-	TRBV29-1	TRBJ2-7	-	CSVETGENSYEQYF	TGCAGCGTTGAGACGGGAGAAAACTCCTACGAGCAGTACTTC
-	TRBV7-2	TRBJ1-2	-	CASSLGPRRGYTF	TGTGCCAGCAGCCTGGGTCCCCGGAGAGGCTACACCTTC
TRBD2	TRBV4-2	TRBJ2-7	-	CASSQLAGGNSYEQYF	TGTGCCAGCAGCCAACTAGCGGGAGGTAACTCCTACGAGCAGTACTTC
TRBD1	TRBV5-6	TRBJ2-3	-	CASSLPGQGADTQYF	TGTGCCAGCAGCCTACCGGGACAGGGCGCAGATACGCAGTATTTT
-	TRBV30	TRBJ2-7	-	CAWSPQGLAAYEQYF	TGTGCCTGGAGCCCACAGGGGCTAGCGGCCTACGAGCAGTACTTC
-	TRBV5-4	TRBJ2-2	-	CASSLITTNTGELFF	TGTGCCAGCAGCTTAATTACCACGAACACCGGGGAGCTGTTTTTT
TRBD1	TRBV6-2/TRBV6-3	TRBJ2-5	-	CASSWTGFETQYF	TGTGCCAGCAGTTGGACAGGGTTCGAGACCCAGTACTTC